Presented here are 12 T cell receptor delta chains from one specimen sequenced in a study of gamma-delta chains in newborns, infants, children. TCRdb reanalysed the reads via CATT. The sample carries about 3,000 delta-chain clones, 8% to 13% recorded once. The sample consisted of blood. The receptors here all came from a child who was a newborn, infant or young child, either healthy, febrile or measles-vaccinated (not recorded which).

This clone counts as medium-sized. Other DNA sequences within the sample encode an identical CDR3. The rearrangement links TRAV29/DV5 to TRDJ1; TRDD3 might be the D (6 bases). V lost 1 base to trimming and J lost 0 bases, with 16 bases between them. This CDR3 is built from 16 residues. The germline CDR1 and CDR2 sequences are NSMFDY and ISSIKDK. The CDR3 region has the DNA TGTGCAGCAAGCAAAGGGGACTGGGAGCACACCGATAAACTCATCTTT. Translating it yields CAASKGDWEHTDKLIF. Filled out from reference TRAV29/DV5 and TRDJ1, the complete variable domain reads DQQVKQNSPSLSVQEGRISILNCDYTNSMFDYFLWYKKYPAEGPTFLISISSIKDKNEDGRFTVFLNKSAKHLSLHIVPSQPGDSAVYFCAASKGDWEHTDKLIFGKGTRVTVEP.

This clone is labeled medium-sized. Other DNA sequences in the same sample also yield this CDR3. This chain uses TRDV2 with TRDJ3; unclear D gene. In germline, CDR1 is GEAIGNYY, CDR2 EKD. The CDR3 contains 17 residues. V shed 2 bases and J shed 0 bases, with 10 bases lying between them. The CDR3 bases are TGTGCCTGTGACAGGCTTTCGGGCTCCTGGGACACCCGACAGATGTTTTTC. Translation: CACDRLSGSWDTRQMFF.

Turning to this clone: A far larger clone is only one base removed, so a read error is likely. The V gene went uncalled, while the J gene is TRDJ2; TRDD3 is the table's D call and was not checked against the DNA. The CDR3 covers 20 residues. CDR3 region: CACDTLRGLGDASLTAQLFF. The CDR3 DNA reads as TGTGCCTGTGACACGTTGCGGGGTTTGGGGGATGCCAGTTTGACAGCACAACTCTTCTTT.

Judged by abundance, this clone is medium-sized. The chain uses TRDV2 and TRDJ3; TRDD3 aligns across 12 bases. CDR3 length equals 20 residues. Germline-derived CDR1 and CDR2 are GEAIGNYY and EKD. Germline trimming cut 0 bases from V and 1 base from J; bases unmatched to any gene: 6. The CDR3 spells CACDTVAGGYASWDTRQMFF. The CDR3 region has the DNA TGTGCCTGTGACACCGTAGCTGGGGGATACGCATCCTGGGACACCCGACAGATGTTTTTC.

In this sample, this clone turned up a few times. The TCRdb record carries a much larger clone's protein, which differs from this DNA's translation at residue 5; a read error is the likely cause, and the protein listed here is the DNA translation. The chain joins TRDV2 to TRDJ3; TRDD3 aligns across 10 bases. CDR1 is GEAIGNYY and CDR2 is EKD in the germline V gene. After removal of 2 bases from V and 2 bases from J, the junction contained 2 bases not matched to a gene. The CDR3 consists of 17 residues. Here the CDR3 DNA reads TGTGCCTGTGACATGCTGGGGGATACCTGGGACACCCGACAGATGTTTTTC. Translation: CACDMLGDTWDTRQMFF.

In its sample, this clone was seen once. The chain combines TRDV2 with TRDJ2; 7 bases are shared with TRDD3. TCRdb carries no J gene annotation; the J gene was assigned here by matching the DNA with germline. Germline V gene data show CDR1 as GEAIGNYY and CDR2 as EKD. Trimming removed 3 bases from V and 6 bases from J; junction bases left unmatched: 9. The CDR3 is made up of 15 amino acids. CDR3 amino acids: CACDPGGCKAAQLFF. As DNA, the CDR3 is TGTGCCTGTGACCCCGGGGGATGCAAGGCAGCACAACTCTTCTTT.

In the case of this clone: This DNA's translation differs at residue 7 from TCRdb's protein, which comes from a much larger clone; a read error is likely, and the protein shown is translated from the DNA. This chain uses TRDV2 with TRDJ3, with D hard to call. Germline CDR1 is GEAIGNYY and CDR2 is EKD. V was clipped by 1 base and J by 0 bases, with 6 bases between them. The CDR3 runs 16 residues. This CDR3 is CACDTIGSWDTRQMFF. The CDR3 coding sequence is TGTGCCTGTGACACAATCGGCTCCTGGGACACCCGACAGATGTTTTTC.

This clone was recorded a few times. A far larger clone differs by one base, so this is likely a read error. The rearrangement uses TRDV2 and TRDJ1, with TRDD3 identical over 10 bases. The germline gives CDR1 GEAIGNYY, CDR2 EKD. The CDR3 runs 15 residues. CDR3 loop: CACDTGGGYTDKPIF. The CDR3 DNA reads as TGTGCCTGTGACACCGGTGGGGGATACACCGATAAACCCATCTTT.

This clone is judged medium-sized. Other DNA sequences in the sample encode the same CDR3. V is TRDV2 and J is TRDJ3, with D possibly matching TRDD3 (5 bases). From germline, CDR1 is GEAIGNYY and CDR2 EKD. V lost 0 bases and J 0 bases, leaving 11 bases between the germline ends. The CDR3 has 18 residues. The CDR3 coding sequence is TGTGCCTGTGACACCGTTGGGGCCCACTCCTGGGACACCCGACAGATGTTTTTC. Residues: CACDTVGAHSWDTRQMFF.

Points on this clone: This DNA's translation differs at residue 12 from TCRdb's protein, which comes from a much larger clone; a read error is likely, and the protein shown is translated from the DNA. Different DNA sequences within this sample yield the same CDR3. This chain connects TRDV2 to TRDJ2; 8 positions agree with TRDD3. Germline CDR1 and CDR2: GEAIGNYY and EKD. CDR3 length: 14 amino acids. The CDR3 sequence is CACDTGGLTAQPFF. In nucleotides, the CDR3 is TGTGCCTGTGACACTGGGGGATTGACAGCACAACCCTTCTTT.

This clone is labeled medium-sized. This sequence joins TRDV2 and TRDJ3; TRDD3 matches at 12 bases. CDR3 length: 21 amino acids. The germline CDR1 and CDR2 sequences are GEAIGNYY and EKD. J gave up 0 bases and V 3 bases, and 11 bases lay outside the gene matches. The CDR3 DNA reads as TGTGCCTGTGACCATGTACTGGGGGATACCGGGGGCTCCTGGGACACCCGACAGATGTTTTTC. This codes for CACDHVLGDTGGSWDTRQMFF.

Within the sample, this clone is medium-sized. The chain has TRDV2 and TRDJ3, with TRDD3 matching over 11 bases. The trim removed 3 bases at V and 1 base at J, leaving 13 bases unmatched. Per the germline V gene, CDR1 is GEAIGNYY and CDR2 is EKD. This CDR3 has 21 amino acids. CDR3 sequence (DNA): TGTGCCTGTGACGCTCCTCGATTGGGGGATACGCGGTCCTGGGACACCCGACAGATGTTTTTC. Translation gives CACDAPRLGDTRSWDTRQMFF.